These T cell receptor beta chains were read from a single sample in a study of beta chain features in type 1 diabetes. Profiled with immunoSEQ multiplex PCR; TCRdb holds only in-frame clones, not every one. Of 600,000 to 700,000 clones listed, roughly 13% are singletons. Sequencing input: naive CD4+ T cells from blood. These receptors originate from a man between 18 and 35 years old with type 1 diabetes. The CDR3 runs from the conserved cysteine through the conserved F or W. The D gene is left open where the match is weak. Only some rows state a clone size, as once, few, many or a class for expanded clones.

.	TRBJ1-1	13	.	TRBV18	CASSNDRSAEAFF	TGTGCCAGCTCAAACGACAGGTCCGCTGAAGCTTTCTTT
few	TRBJ1-3	16	.	TRBV7-8	CASSLLPPTTGNTIYF	TGTGCCAGCAGCTTATTACCTCCTACTACTGGAAACACCATATATTTT
few	TRBJ2-5	14	TRBD1	TRBV4-2	CASSQDRGSETQYF	TGTGCCAGCAGCCAAGACAGGGGGTCTGAGACCCAGTACTTC
.	TRBJ1-5	15	.	TRBV10-3	CAIGAMAGSDQPQHF	TGTGCCATCGGGGCTATGGCAGGGAGCGATCAGCCCCAGCATTTT
.	TRBJ2-7	13	.	TRBV12-5	CASGSGNSYEQYF	TGTGCTAGTGGGTCCGGGAACTCCTACGAGCAGTACTTC
.	TRBJ1-1	14	.	TRBV6-1	CASSERGAGTEAFF	TGTGCCAGCAGTGAAAGGGGGGCAGGGACTGAAGCTTTCTTT
few	TRBJ1-6	14	.	TRBV14	CASSHDQPNSPLHF	TGTGCCAGCAGCCACGACCAGCCCAATTCACCCCTCCACTTT
few	TRBJ2-2	12	.	TRBV6-1	CASITNTGELFF	TGTGCCAGCATAACGAACACCGGGGAGCTGTTTTTT
.	TRBJ2-7	13	.	TRBV19	CASSATSRYEQYF	TGTGCCAGTAGTGCCACATCTCGCTACGAGCAGTACTTC
.	TRBJ2-4	12	.	TRBV7-2	CASSPGWGIQYF	TGTGCCAGCAGCCCAGGGTGGGGCATTCAGTACTTC
few	TRBJ1-2	13	TRBD1	TRBV29-1	CSVDGTANYGYTF	TGCAGCGTTGACGGGACAGCGAACTATGGCTACACCTTC
.	TRBJ1-2	15	TRBD1	TRBV7-2	CASSLAGTGYNGYTF	TGTGCCAGCAGCTTAGCCGGGACAGGGTATAATGGCTACACCTTC
.	TRBJ1-6	11	.	TRBV20-1	CSARKGMALHF	TGCAGTGCCCGAAAGGGTATGGCCCTCCACTTT
few	TRBJ1-2	12	.	TRBV30	CAWNGQNYGYTF	TGTGCCTGGAATGGACAGAACTATGGCTACACCTTC
few	TRBJ2-1	14	.	TRBV5-1	CASSWGTNVDEQFF	TGCGCCAGCAGCTGGGGGACAAATGTAGATGAGCAGTTCTTC